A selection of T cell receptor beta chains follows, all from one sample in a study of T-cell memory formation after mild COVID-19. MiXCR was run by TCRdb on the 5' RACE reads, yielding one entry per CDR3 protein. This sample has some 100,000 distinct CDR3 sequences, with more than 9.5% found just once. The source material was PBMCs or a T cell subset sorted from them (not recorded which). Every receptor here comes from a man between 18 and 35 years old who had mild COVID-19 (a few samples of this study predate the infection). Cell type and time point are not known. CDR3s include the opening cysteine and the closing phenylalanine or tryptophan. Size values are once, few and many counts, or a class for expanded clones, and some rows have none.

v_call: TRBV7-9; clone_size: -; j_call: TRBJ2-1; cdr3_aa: CASSLDGNNEQFF
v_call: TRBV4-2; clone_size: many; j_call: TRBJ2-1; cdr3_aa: CASSQGVAGGPSYNEQFF
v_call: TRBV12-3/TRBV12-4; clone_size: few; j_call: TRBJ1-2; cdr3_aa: CASSLTGYGYTF
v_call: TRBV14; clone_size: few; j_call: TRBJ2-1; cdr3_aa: CASRPSNGNEQFF
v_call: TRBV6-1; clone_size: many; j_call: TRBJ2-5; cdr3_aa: CASSETAGGPETQYF
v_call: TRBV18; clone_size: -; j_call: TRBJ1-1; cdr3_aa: CASSWGGDTEAFF
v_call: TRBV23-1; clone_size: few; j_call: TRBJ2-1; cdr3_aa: CASSQIPSGYEQFF
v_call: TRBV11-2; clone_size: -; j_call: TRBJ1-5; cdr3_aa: CASSLDAMYSNQPQHF
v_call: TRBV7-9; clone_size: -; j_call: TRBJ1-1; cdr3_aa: CASSFITGLNTEAFF
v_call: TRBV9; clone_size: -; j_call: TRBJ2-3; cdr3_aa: CASSVEAVVGGLTDTQYF
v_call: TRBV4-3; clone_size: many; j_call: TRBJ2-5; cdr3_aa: CASSLKGGVETQYF
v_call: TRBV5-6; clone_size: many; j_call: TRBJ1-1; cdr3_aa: CASSFGGQGAIDAEAFF
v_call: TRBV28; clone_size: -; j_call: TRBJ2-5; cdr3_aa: CASSLLGGGETQYF
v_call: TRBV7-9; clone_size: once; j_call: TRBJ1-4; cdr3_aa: CASSASRDRVSDEKLFF
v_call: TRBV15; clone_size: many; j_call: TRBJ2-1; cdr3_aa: CATSRQSGLAGPNEQFF
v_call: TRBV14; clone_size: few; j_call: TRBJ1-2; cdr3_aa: CASGTGAGGYGYTF
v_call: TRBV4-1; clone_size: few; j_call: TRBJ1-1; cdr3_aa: CASSYTRRGTEAFF
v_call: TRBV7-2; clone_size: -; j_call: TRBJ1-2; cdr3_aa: CASSLRTVQYGYTF
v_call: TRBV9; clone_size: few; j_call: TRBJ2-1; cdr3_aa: CASSTSDWPNEQFF
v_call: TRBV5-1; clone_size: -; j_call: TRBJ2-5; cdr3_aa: CASSSYGSQETQYF